A single sample is the source of the 20 T cell receptor beta chains below, sequenced in a study of blood T cells in healthy people across ages. PCR was performed a second time for about 6 to 11 cycles using a sample-barcoded 5' primer and a J-beta primer mix. TCRdb recomputed calls from the 5' RACE reads with MiXCR, one row per CDR3 protein. The sample records 1,100,000 or so distinct CDR3 sequences, 45% being singletons. What was sequenced was blood. The receptors shown here come from a woman in her fifties or sixties in good health.

This clonotype occurred a few times. The CDR3 loop is CASSRGQMSSYEQYF. As DNA, the CDR3 is TGTGCCAGCAGCCGGGGGCAGATGAGCTCCTACGAGCAGTACTTC. V usage is TRBV9 and J usage is TRBJ2-7; tentatively, D is TRBD1 or TRBD2 (6 bases each). This CDR3 spans 15 amino acids. V gave up 4 bases and J gave up 0 bases, with 14 bases separating them. Germline lookup yields CDR1 SGDLS and CDR2 YYNGEE.

This clonotype turned up a few times. The chain is built from TRBV2 and TRBJ2-7, with 8 bases identical to TRBD1. Germline V gives CDR1 SNHLY, CDR2 FYNNEI. The ends lost 0 bases at V and 6 bases at J; junction bases unmatched: 10. This CDR3 spans 16 amino acids. The CDR3 here is CASSEAPARGLSEQYF. CDR3 nucleotides: TGTGCCAGCAGTGAAGCTCCCGCCAGGGGGCTTTCCGAGCAGTACTTC.

This clonotype was detected a few times. This chain joins TRBV6-4 and TRBJ2-3, with 9 bases lining up with TRBD2. With V trimmed by 6 bases and J by 5 bases, 12 bases remained unmatched. This CDR3 comprises 16 residues. The germline V gene encodes CDR1 MRHNA and CDR2 SNTAGT. The CDR3 loop reads CASSDGPSGKGDTQYF. The CDR3 nucleotides read TGTGCCAGCAGCGACGGCCCTAGCGGGAAAGGAGATACGCAGTATTTT.

The rearrangement joins TRBV5-4 to TRBJ1-2, with D possibly matching TRBD1 (6 bases). CDR1 and CDR2 from the germline V gene are SGHNT and YYREEE (reference sequence). V lost 0 bases and J 5 bases, leaving 14 bases between the germline ends. This CDR3 region has 15 residues. CDR3 region: CASSLEPGDIYGYTF. CDR3 in DNA: TGTGCCAGCAGCTTGGAACCAGGGGATATTTATGGCTACACCTTC.

This clonotype appeared a few times. V usage is TRBV6-5 and J usage is TRBJ2-3; 9 bases match TRBD2. CDR1 and CDR2 (germline): MNHEY, SVGAGI. After removal of 10 bases from V and 4 bases from J, the junction contained 12 bases not matched to a gene. CDR3 length: 15 amino acids. CDR3 region: CATADSGRMADTQYF. In DNA, the CDR3 is TGTGCCACCGCCGATAGCGGGAGAATGGCAGATACGCAGTATTTT.

The chain recombines TRBV10-3 with TRBJ2-6; D is unresolved. V was cut by 2 bases and J by 0 bases, with 11 bases left in between. In germline, CDR1 is ENHRY, CDR2 SYGVKD. This CDR3 spans 17 amino acids. The CDR3 DNA sequence: TGTGCCATCAGTGAGAGCTTCGCCCTCTCTGGGGCCAACGTCCTGACTTTC. The encoded protein is CAISESFALSGANVLTF.

The chain recombines TRBV20-1 with TRBJ1-1, with D perhaps TRBD1 (6 bases). Germline values: CDR1 DFQATT, CDR2 SNEGSKA (reference sequence). The V end was cut by 5 bases, the J end by 5 bases, with 12 bases between. This CDR3 is 12 amino acids long. CDR3: CSAVGQGTEAFF. CDR3 coding DNA: TGCAGTGCTGTGGGACAAGGGACTGAAGCTTTCTTT.

The table lists this clonotype with many counts. This chain connects TRBV20-1 to TRBJ2-1; D is uncertain. CDR1 is DFQATT, CDR2 SNEGSKA, per germline (reference sequence). V was trimmed by 2 bases and J by 5 bases, leaving 4 bases between them. The length of the CDR3 is 11 residues. In nucleotides, the CDR3 is TGCAGTGCTAGACCGAACAATGAGCAGTTCTTC. Translated, it gives CSARPNNEQFF.

The chain combines TRBV11-2 with TRBJ2-1; D gene ambiguous. With 0 bases removed from V and 5 bases from J, the gap between germline ends came to 5 bases. CDR3 length: 13 amino acids. CDR1 SGHAT and CDR2 FQNNGV come from the germline V gene. The CDR3, as DNA: TGTGCCAGCAGCTTAGATATCAACAATGAGCAGTTCTTC. It encodes CASSLDINNEQFF.

This clonotype was found once. Sequence at one end of the junction differs from germline and may be a read error. This chain uses TRBV7-2 with TRBJ2-3; 7 bases are a match to TRBD2. Germline V CDR1 and CDR2: SGHTA, FQGNSA. The CDR3 has 15 residues. The CDR3 sequence is CASSLAARGTDTKYF. Written as DNA, the CDR3 is TGTGCCAGCAGCCTAGCGGCGAGGGGCACAGATACGAAGTATTTT.

Ten or more counts support this clonotype. V usage is TRBV7-9 and J usage is TRBJ2-1, with 11 bases aligning to TRBD2. The CDR3 contains 16 residues. The germline gives CDR1 SEHNR, CDR2 FQNEAQ (reference sequence). V lost 2 bases, J lost 9 bases, and 9 bases stayed unmatched. CDR3 coding DNA: TGTGCCAGCAGCTTAAGTTCTACTAGCGGGAGCCCTGAGCAGTTCTTC. Encoded protein: CASSLSSTSGSPEQFF.

As to this clonotype: The junction does not match germline at one end; this may be a read error. The V call is TRBV7-6, the J call TRBJ2-1, with TRBD1 matching 11 bases. The CDR3 is 16 residues long. The V gene's germline CDR1 is SGHVS and CDR2 FNYEAQ. This CDR3 reads CASSLGTGGLSNEQFF. CDR3 nucleotides: TGTGCCAGTAGCTTGGGGACAGGGGGGCTTAGCAATGAGCAGTTCTTC.

With regard to this clonotype: This sequence may be a read error, since a much larger clone differs from it by one base. The V and J genes are TRBV29-1 and TRBJ2-7; D not resolved. The J call may be mistaken, given a closer DNA end match to TRBJ2-5. Germline CDR1 and CDR2: SQVTM and ANQGSEA. This CDR3 comprises 12 residues. CDR3 amino acids: CGVGRKGETQYF. CDR3 sequence (DNA): TGCGGCGTTGGAAGGAAGGGAGAGACCCAGTACTTC.

Ten or more counts support this clonotype. V gene TRBV6-1 combines with J gene TRBJ2-7; the match to TRBD1 covers 11 bases. The V segment lost 8 bases and the J segment 7 bases; nucleotides outside the gene matches: 4. This CDR3 has 12 amino acids. Germline V gene sequence: CDR1 MNHNS, CDR2 SASEGT. The DNA for the CDR3 is TGTGCCAGCGGGGACAGGGGGTGGGAGCAGTACTTC. Translation gives CASGDRGWEQYF.

V gene TRBV20-1 combines with J gene TRBJ2-1; D is unresolved. V lost 5 bases and J 0 bases, leaving 11 bases between the germline ends. The CDR3 extends over 14 amino acids. Germline CDR1 and CDR2: DFQATT and SNEGSKA (reference sequence). The CDR3 region has the DNA TGCAGTGCTTCGACTCCCATCTCCTACAATGAGCAGTTCTTC. Protein sequence: CSASTPISYNEQFF.

This clonotype was found a few times. This chain uses TRBV11-2 with TRBJ2-5; a possible D gene is TRBD2 (5 bases). The CDR3 extends over 15 amino acids. V lost 0 bases and J 2 bases, leaving 10 bases between the germline ends. The germline V gene has CDR1 SGHAT and CDR2 FQNNGV. The CDR3 spells CASSLEWTPQETQYF. The CDR3 nucleotides are TGTGCCAGCAGCTTAGAATGGACTCCTCAAGAGACCCAGTACTTC.

The chain is built from TRBV5-1 and TRBJ2-3; TRBD1 aligns across 10 bases. The CDR3 covers 18 residues. Germline values: CDR1 SGHRS, CDR2 YFSETQ. The ends lost 4 bases at V and 3 bases at J; junction bases unmatched: 14. CDR3 sequence reads: CASSHQTPGQGSTDTQYF. In DNA form, the CDR3 reads TGCGCCAGCAGCCACCAAACCCCGGGACAGGGGAGTACAGATACGCAGTATTTT.

This rearrangement joins TRBV20-1 to TRBJ1-5; D ambiguous. Between the trimmed V and J ends, which lost 4 bases and 9 bases, there was a span of 16 bases. The length of the CDR3 is 13 residues. Germline CDR1 reads DFQATT; CDR2 reads SNEGSKA (reference sequence). The CDR3 protein is CSATWGPGRPQHF. CDR3 coding DNA: TGCAGTGCTACCTGGGGTCCTGGGAGGCCCCAGCATTTT.

Turning to this clonotype: This may be a read error: a much more frequent sequence differs by one nucleotide. The chain uses TRBV2 and TRBJ2-7; TRBD1 agrees at 8 bases. This CDR3 region has 15 residues. CDR1 is SNHLY and CDR2 is FYNNEI in the germline V gene. The J segment lost 7 bases and the V segment lost 4 bases, leaving 12 bases of the junction unmatched. The CDR3 is CASSVGDRTYNEQYF. The CDR3 DNA sequence: TGTGCCAGCAGTGTAGGGGACAGGACCTACAATGAGCAGTACTTC.

This sequence joins TRBV9 and TRBJ2-5, with TRBD2 matching over 12 bases. Germline values: CDR1 SGDLS, CDR2 YYNGEE. Germline trimming cut 0 bases from V and 11 bases from J; bases unmatched to any gene: 11. The CDR3 contains 16 residues. The CDR3: CASSVALAGGGNEQYF. The CDR3 DNA reads as TGTGCCAGCAGCGTAGCACTAGCGGGAGGTGGCAATGAGCAGTACTTC.